This paragraph covers one T cell receptor (beta chain) sequence. As yet, its antigen is unknown. The donors gave bone marrow, and they were healthy. This sample stems from a study of cytomegalovirus exposure and HLA in healthy donors. General study results and limits: In vitro data verified a few CMV-associated chains as specific for CMV antigens. Per a prior analysis, the majority of TCR beta V segments were productive roughly 90% or roughly 30% of the time. Rare TCR sequences dominated, though some public TCRs recurred in many donors.

Germline loops: CDR1 MGHRA, CDR2 YSYEKL. The length of the CDR3 is 16 residues. The junction had 7 bases not matched to a gene; V was cut back by 0 bases and J by 5 bases. PCR used 60 Vbeta primers and 13 Jbeta primers. Sequencing used immunoSEQ multiplex PCR; TCRdb keeps in-frame clones, though not all of them. The table has approximately 120,000 clones, 76% seen once. V is TRBV4-1 and J is TRBJ2-5; 9 positions match TRBD2. The TCR originated in a woman between 35 and 50 years old in good health and CMV-seropositive. Material: PBMCs. This CDR3 reads CASSQDLPSGVETQYF. The DNA for the CDR3 is TGCGCCAGCAGCCAAGATTTGCCTAGCGGGGTTGAGACCCAGTACTTC.